This TCR beta chain was recorded in a study of monozygotic twins with inflammatory bowel disease. The CDR3 sequence is 16 residues long. Germline loops: CDR1 MNHEY, CDR2 SVGEGT. TCRdb reprocessed the 5' RACE reads, with one entry per CDR3 protein and no DNA. The sample data list around 230,000 distinct CDR3 sequences. Sequenced sample: blood. This chain uses TRBV6-2 or TRBV6-3 with TRBJ2-1; the D gene TCRdb calls, TRBD2, cannot be checked with no DNA. The sequence was obtained from a human donor with ulcerative colitis or Crohn's disease, or a healthy co-twin of an affected twin (not recorded which). CDR3 sequence reads: CASSPVFSGGYNEQFF.